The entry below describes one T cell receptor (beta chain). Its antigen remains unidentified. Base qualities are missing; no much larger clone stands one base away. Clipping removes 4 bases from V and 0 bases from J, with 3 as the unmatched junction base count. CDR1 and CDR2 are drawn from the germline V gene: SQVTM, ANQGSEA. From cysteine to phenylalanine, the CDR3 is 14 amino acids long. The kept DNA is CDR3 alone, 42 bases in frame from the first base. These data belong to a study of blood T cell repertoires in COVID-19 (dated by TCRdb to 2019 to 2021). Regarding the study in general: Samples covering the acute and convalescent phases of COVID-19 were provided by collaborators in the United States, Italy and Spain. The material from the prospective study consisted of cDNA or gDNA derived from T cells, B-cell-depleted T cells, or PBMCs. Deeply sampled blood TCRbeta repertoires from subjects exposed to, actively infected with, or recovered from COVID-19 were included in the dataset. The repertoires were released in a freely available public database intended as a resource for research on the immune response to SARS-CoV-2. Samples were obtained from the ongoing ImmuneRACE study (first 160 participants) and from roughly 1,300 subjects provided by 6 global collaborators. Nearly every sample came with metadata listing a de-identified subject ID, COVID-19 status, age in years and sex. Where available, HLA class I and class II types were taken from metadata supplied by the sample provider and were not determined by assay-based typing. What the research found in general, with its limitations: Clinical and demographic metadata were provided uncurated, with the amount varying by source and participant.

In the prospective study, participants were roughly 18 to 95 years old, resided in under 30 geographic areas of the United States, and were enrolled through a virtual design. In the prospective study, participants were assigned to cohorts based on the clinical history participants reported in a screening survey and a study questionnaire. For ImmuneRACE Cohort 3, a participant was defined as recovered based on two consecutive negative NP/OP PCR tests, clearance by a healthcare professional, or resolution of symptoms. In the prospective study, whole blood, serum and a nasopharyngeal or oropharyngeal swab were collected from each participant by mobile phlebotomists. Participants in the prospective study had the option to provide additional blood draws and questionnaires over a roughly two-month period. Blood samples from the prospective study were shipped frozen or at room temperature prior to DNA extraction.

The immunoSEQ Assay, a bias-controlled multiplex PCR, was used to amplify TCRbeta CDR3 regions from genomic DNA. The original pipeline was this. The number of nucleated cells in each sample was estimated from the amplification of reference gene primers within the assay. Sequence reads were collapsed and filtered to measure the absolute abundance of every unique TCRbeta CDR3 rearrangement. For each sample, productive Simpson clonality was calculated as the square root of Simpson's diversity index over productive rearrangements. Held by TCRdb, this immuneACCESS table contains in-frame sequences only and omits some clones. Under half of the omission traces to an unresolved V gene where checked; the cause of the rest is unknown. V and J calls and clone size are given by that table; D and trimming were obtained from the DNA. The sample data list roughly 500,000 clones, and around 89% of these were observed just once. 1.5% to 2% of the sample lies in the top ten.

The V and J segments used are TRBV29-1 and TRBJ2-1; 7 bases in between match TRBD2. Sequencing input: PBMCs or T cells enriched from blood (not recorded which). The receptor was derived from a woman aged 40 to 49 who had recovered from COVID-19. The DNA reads TGCAGCGTTGCCGGGGGGAGCTCCTACAATGAGCAGTTCTTC. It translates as CSVAGGSSYNEQFF.